These 6 T cell receptor beta chains were all obtained from the same sample, sequenced in a study of blood T cell repertoires in COVID-19. Only in-frame clones appear in the TCRdb table, and some are missing; sequencing was by immunoSEQ multiplex PCR. The sample includes approximately 180,000 clones, more than 75% of them seen just once. Input material: peripheral blood. The receptor set was obtained from a man aged 40-49 years with active or convalescent COVID-19.

V is TRBV27 and J is TRBJ1-3; 7 bases match TRBD1. V lost 4 bases, J lost 2 bases, and 5 bases stayed unmatched. The CDR3 length is 15 residues. The germline gives CDR1 MNHEY, CDR2 SMNVEV (reference sequence). The CDR3 coding sequence is TGTGCCAGCAGTTCACAGGGGCCCCCTGGAAACACCATATATTTT. It specifies CASSSQGPPGNTIYF.

The chain joins TRBV30 to TRBJ2-6, with D unclear. V was pared by 3 bases and J by 0 bases, with 15 bases between. Per germline, CDR1 GTSNPN and CDR2 SVGIG (reference sequence). The CDR3 is 17 residues long. The CDR3 coding sequence is TGTGCCTGGAGCGGCAGGTTAACTTCCTCTGGGGCCAACGTCCTGACTTTC. This translates into CAWSGRLTSSGANVLTF. Combining the CDR3 with reference TRBV30 and TRBJ2-6 gives the whole variable domain SQTIHQWPATLVQPVGSPLSLECTVEGTSNPNLYWYRQAAGRGLQLLFYSVGIGQISSEVPQNLSASRPQDRQFILSSKKLLLSDSGFYLCAWSGRLTSSGANVLTFGAGSRLTVL.

The CDR3, as DNA: TGTGCCAGCAGCTCACCAAAAGAGACAGGGCTGGGTGGCTACACCTTC. This translates into CASSSPKETGLGGYTF. The V call is TRBV11-2, the J call TRBJ1-2; 7 bases match TRBD1. The germline V gene encodes CDR1 SGHAT and CDR2 FQNNGV. V gave up 4 bases and J gave up 7 bases; unmatched junction bases: 15. The CDR3 runs 16 residues.

The rearrangement uses TRBV24-1 and TRBJ2-7; 7 positions agree with TRBD1. The J segment lost 0 bases and the V segment lost 3 bases, leaving 4 bases of the junction unmatched. Germline CDR1 reads KGHDR; CDR2 reads SFDVKD. This CDR3 is 15 amino acids long. The CDR3 DNA reads as TGTGCCACCAGTGATCCGGGACAGAGCTCCTACGAGCAGTACTTC. This codes for CATSDPGQSSYEQYF.

The CDR3 nucleotides read TGTGCCATCAGTGAATCAGCGGTCTCAAGCGAGCAGTACTTC. The encoded protein is CAISESAVSSEQYF. V gene TRBV10-3 combines with J gene TRBJ2-7; D is perhaps TRBD2 (5 bases). The CDR3 runs 14 residues. Germline V gene sequence: CDR1 ENHRY, CDR2 SYGVKD. The V gene lost 3 bases and the J gene lost 6 bases, with 15 bases spanning the gap.

In this sample, this clone turned up a few times. The DNA for the CDR3 is TGTGCCAGTAGTATAGGTACGGGTTTAAACATTCAGTACTTC. Encoded protein: CASSIGTGLNIQYF. The V gene is TRBV19, the J gene TRBJ2-4; D remains unclear. The V end lost 1 base, the J end lost 6 bases, and 10 bases lay between the germline ends. The germline V gene has CDR1 LNHDA and CDR2 SQIVND (reference sequence). The CDR3 sequence is 14 residues long.